The source of this TCR beta chain is a study of OX40 agonist ivuxolimab in advanced cancers. Study context: Under the entry rules, prior anti-PD-1, anti-PD-L1 or anti-CTLA-4 therapy was allowed, and approximately 36% had some. General study points: There was clonal expansion of CD4+ and CD8+ blood T cells by week 6 at 0.1 to 3.0 mg/kg. Among the lowest levels of clonal expansion were found in partial responders at 0.1-3.0 mg/kg.

As for this clone: No antigen is known for it.

The assay was immunoSEQ multiplex PCR, and TCRdb's table has in-frame clones only and misses some. This sample yields 100,000 or so clones, of which roughly 95% are seen a single time; 2% belongs to the top ten. The length of the CDR3 is 14 residues. CDR1 is SNHLY and CDR2 is FYNNEI in the germline V gene. V lost 1 base and J lost 1, with 6 bases in between. Sequencing was performed on CD4+ or CD8+ T cells sorted from blood, taken in a trial of the OX40 agonist ivuxolimab. The sequence was collected from an adult with an advanced solid tumor such as melanoma, head and neck, liver or kidney cancer. The V and J genes are TRBV2 and TRBJ2-3; D possibly corresponds to TRBD2 (5 bases). The CDR3 nucleotides read TGTGCCAGCAGTGAAGAAGCGGGCACAGATACGCAGTATTTT. As protein: CASSEEAGTDTQYF.